This paragraph reports one T cell receptor (beta chain). Its specificity is unknown. This sample stems from a study of T-cell memory formation after mild COVID-19. Study-wide results and limits: CD4+ contracting clones were found mainly in CM and EM, and CD8+ ones in EMRA. For second-wave clones that peaked at day 37, SARS-CoV-2 specificity went unverified.

TCRdb reprocessed the 5' RACE reads with MiXCR, giving one entry per CDR3 protein. The sample has a few hundred thousand distinct CDR3 sequences; 16% are singletons. V was shortened by 4 bases and J by 4 bases, with 11 bases between the two germline ends. The germline V gene has CDR1 MNHEY and CDR2 SMNVEV (reference sequence). The CDR3 length is 15 residues. The sample comprised PBMCs or a T cell subset sorted from them (not recorded which). This clonotype was sampled from a man between 18 and 35 years old who had mild COVID-19 (a few samples of this study predate the infection). Cell type and time point are not known. This chain links TRBV27 with TRBJ2-6, with a weak D call TRBD1 (6 bases). The CDR3 DNA reads as TGTGCCAGCAGTTCAGGGGTAGCCGGGGCCAACGTCCTGACTTTC. Translated: CASSSGVAGANVLTF.